This T cell receptor (beta chain) was found in a study of beta chain features in type 1 diabetes. Study-level information: Healthy donors and patients showed comparable age, gender and cell yields. Study-wide findings and caveats: Lower insertion and higher deletion counts appeared at VDJ junctions in type 1 diabetes patients.

For this clone: Its antigen is undetermined.

The CDR3 is 14 residues long. Trimming removed 6 bases from V and 7 bases from J, with 13 bases in between. Looked up from germline, CDR1 is MNHEY and CDR2 is SVGAGI. The isolated RNA, all of it, was reverse transcribed, so expressed TCRB transcripts were what got sequenced. The protocol was immunoSEQ multiplex PCR, while the TCRdb copy is restricted to in-frame clones and leaves out a portion. The top ten clones hold 0.017% of a sample with a few hundred thousand clones, around 12% of them seen once. Material: naive CD4+ T cells from blood. The gene calls are TRBV6-5 and TRBJ1-6; D not certain. The receptor's source is a man between 18 and 35 years old in good health. The CDR3 DNA is TGTGCCAGCAGCCTTGTCACTAAGAATTCACCCCTCCACTTT. This encodes CASSLVTKNSPLHF.